The entry that follows covers one T cell receptor beta chain sequence. What it binds is not known. Researchers partitioned CD4+ cells into CD45RA+ naive and CD45RA-negative memory subsets. These data come from a study of shared clonotypes between healthy human individuals. The overall study: Every donor yielded three CD4 naive, three CD4 memory, two CD8 naive and one CD8 memory plate. Study findings and constraints: Sampling involved blood alone; tissue repertoires likely differ. It was observed that 5% to 6.5% of naive CD4 clonotypes were shared across a handful of donors.

V lost 8 bases and J 2 bases, leaving 15 bases between the germline ends. Germline lookup yields CDR1 MNHEY and CDR2 SMNVEV (reference sequence). The CDR3 is 14 amino acids. This table comes from immunoSEQ multiplex PCR, and its TCRdb copy is limited to in-frame clones, with some not included. The sample lists approximately 2,300,000 clones, under 95% occurring once. Sequenced sample: naive CD4+ T cells from PBMCs. Regarding subset: CD45RA+ positively selected. The source of this sequence is a young man in good health. Some clones in this sample may be carry-over from other donors' samples. This chain uses TRBV27 with TRBJ1-1; unclear D gene. In DNA form, the CDR3 reads TGTGCCAGCGGTCCTACGAGGTCCAACACTGAAGCTTTCTTT. Its protein is CASGPTRSNTEAFF.